This T cell receptor beta chain appears in the sequencing data of a study of glioma-infiltrating T cells. Overall study context: Glioma patients had dexamethasone for six or fewer days before surgery. Sequencing aimed for about 4- to 10-fold coverage of approximately 990,000 peripheral T cells.

Study results and limitations: Non-neoplastic patients had below-expected tissue-blood divergence, while all gliomas exceeded expectation. Signature shared blood CDR3 motifs were enriched in low-divergence and depleted in high-divergence patients.

On this clonotype itself: The antigen remains unidentified. This may come from a read error, since a much larger clone is one base off.

Using RNA template, CDR3s of TCR alpha and beta were amplified with iRepertoire arm-PCR. Each CDR3 protein is one row after TCRdb ran MiXCR on the multiplex PCR reads. The sample carries around 390,000 distinct CDR3 sequences, 41% recorded once. The V gene's germline CDR1 is MNHEY and CDR2 SMNVEV (reference sequence). Trimming took 6 bases from V and 11 from J, leaving 14 bases between them. The CDR3 consists of 12 residues. The chain couples TRBV27 to TRBJ2-1; D is ambiguous. The specimen sequenced was glioma tissue, nonneoplastic brain tissue, or PBMCs (not recorded which). The receptor was isolated from a human donor with low-grade glioma or glioblastoma, undergoing nonglioma brain surgery, or in good health (not recorded which). The CDR3 DNA reads as TGTGCCAGCAGCCTCCTCCACCAGAAGCAGTTCTTC. Protein: CASSLLHQKQFF.